What follows is one TCR beta chain and its context. No cognate antigen has been identified for it. Per-base qualities were not stored, and no clone one base away is much larger. Including cysteine and phenylalanine, the CDR3 has 14 amino acids. This entry keeps only the CDR3 DNA: 42 bases, framed from base 1. From a lookup of the germline V gene, CDR1 and CDR2 are SGHRS and YFSETQ. A distance of 15 bases separates the germline ends of V and J, which lose 4 bases and 5 bases respectively. These data are taken from a study of CD8 T cells in Susac syndrome (dated by TCRdb to about 2019). Notes on the research overall: Among the Susac syndrome patients who were sequenced, clinically active disease was present in 5 or 6 and clinical remission was observed in roughly eight. At blood withdrawal, Susac syndrome patients were therapy-naive, treated with corticosteroids (with IVIg additionally given to some), or treated with IVIg alone. Whether CD8+ T cell activation and differentiation in Susac syndrome was antigen driven was tested using repertoire sequencing. Study-level results and caveats: In patients with Susac syndrome, the CD4+ T cell repertoire showed no detectable clonal expansion. The number of individuals in the TCR sequencing and HLA analysis was recognized as being relatively small.

Peripheral blood CD8+ and CD4+ T cells from healthy donors, Susac syndrome patients and multiple sclerosis patients were profiled using high-throughput TCR beta sequencing. Susac syndrome patients met recently defined diagnostic criteria for definite or probable disease. CD8+ TEMRA cells were enriched by FACS, while bulk CD8+ and CD4+ T cells were purified by magnetic negative isolation. Blood was collected in EDTA tubes and processed within 24 hours, with PBMCs isolated through density gradient centrifugation. PBMCs destined for TCR sequencing were cryopreserved in liquid nitrogen and later thawed in a 37 °C water bath. The sorted or isolated CD4+, CD8+ and CD8+ TEMRA cells had a purity of 90% or higher. RNA was extracted using the RNeasy kit, and 0.5 to 1 microgram was reverse transcribed with random hexamers. The immunoSEQ multiplex PCR assay, covering 54 Vbeta and 13 Jbeta segments, was used to amplify TCR beta CDR3 regions. To correct PCR amplification bias, a synthetic template baseline was used for both primer optimization and computational correction. The paper's data handling went like this. Only productive sequences were kept, with reads annotated to V, D and J genes according to IMGT and analyzed in immunoSEQ Analyzer. To calculate clonality, Shannon entropy was normalized by log2 of the number of productive unique sequences and then subtracted from one. Public and private clones were assessed among the 100 most prevalent clones of each patient and control. Susac-specific clones were defined as absent from healthy and MS cohorts, around 980 published viral clones and other ImmuneACCESS disease sequences. Using fastp at Q25 and MiXCR, TCRdb reprocessed the public reads and kept productive beta chains. Rows merge per CDR3 protein into single entries with the most common DNA and genes. None of the V and J calls come from the authors' own analysis; TCRdb made them. The sample table holds 240,000 or so distinct CDR3 sequences, of which 90% to 96% were seen once. The biggest ten clones account for around 0.093% of the sample.

What was sequenced was CD4+ T cells from PBMCs. This sequence originates from a human donor with Susac syndrome. The chain was built from TRBV5-1 and TRBJ1-2, with TRBD1 as a weak D call on 6 bases. At the DNA level, the sequence is TGCGCCAGCAGCACGACGACAGGCATTTATGGCTACACCTTC. This encodes CASSTTTGIYGYTF.